Listed below are T cell receptor beta chains from one sample, sequenced in a study of post-analysis software for immune sequencing data. TCRdb reprocessed the PCR reads via MiXCR and lists one record per CDR3 protein. Among about 460,000 distinct CDR3 sequences listed, approximately 45% were seen once. The specimen was blood. Receptor source: a girl aged 10 to 17 with multiple sclerosis. Each CDR3 is given with its conserved first and last residue. The order of the fields is D gene, J gene, V gene, CDR3 protein. A D gene is named only where the DNA matches it firmly.

TRBD1,TRBJ2-1,TRBV28,CASSLAGTGNEQFF
.,TRBJ1-2,TRBV4-3,CASSPFRTATGYTF
TRBD1,TRBJ2-7,TRBV2,CASSEDRGLYEQYF
TRBD2,.,TRBV7-9,CASSLASGVETQYF
TRBD2,TRBJ2-1,TRBV20-1,CSALTSRRYNEQFF
TRBD2,TRBJ2-3,TRBV4-1,CASSHPLTSGRGVTDTQYF
.,TRBJ2-7,TRBV20-1,CSARDVSYEQYF
TRBD2,TRBJ2-1,TRBV7-2,CASSLATSGGYNEQFF
.,TRBJ1-5,TRBV20-1,CSVPLGGKKPQHF
TRBD2,.,TRBV20-1,CSATRIEGGTSWYEQYF
TRBD1,TRBJ1-4,TRBV12-3/TRBV12-4,CASSSQGSSEKLFF
.,TRBJ2-7,TRBV29-1,CSVVQESSYEQYF
.,TRBJ1-4,TRBV28,CASSLHGAKNEKLFF
.,TRBJ2-6,TRBV20-1,CSVDTGSGANVLTF
.,TRBJ2-7,TRBV7-3,CASSSAGTPINEQYF
.,TRBJ2-1,TRBV7-2,CASHQLVLGNEQFF
TRBD2,TRBJ2-3,TRBV4-1,CASSQYGRERGTDTQYF
.,TRBJ1-2,TRBV3-1,CASTDLYGYTF
TRBD2,TRBJ2-7,TRBV20-1,CSALTSGTQEAQYF
TRBD2,TRBJ2-3,TRBV11-2,CASSLAGGNTDTQYF
TRBD1,TRBJ2-1,TRBV7-3,CASSAQGAIYNEQFF
TRBD2,TRBJ2-1,TRBV20-1,CSASRREFAYNEQFF
.,TRBJ1-1,TRBV29-1,CSVERGAPEAFF
TRBD1,TRBJ2-4,TRBV14,CASSQDSPGGKSNIQYF
TRBD1,TRBJ2-7,TRBV4-2,CASSQDVQVGTAIYEQYF
.,TRBJ2-1,TRBV29-1,CSVGSGSYNEQFF